This T cell receptor (beta chain) appears in the sequencing data of a study of T cell responses to AZD1222 COVID-19 vaccine. Study-level results: A reported finding is that nearly half of spike-specific TCRs target unmutated variant regions.

On this clone: Its specificity is not known.

Using immunoSEQ multiplex PCR, the repertoire was profiled, and TCRdb retains in-frame clones only, with some absent. The sample includes some 120,000 clones, roughly 90% seen only once; the top ten take approximately 4.2%. This CDR3 has 15 residues. Germline V gene data show CDR1 as SGHVT and CDR2 as SQSDAQ. The V gene lost 5 bases and the J gene lost 1 base, with 13 bases spanning the gap. This TCR was recovered from an adult in good health. The chain joins TRBV7-4 to TRBJ2-3, with D possibly matching TRBD2 (6 bases). This specimen was peripheral blood, taken on day 0 of AZD1222 vaccination. CDR3 nucleotide sequence: TGTGCCAGCAGCCCAATCGGCGGGGGCACAGATACGCAGTATTTT. Amino acids: CASSPIGGGTDTQYF.